Shown below are 21 T cell receptor beta chains from a single sample sequenced in a study of regulatory T cells in long-lasting Graves disease. Construction of the TCR beta libraries employed iRepertoire HTBI primers in conjunction with Arm-PCR of CDR3 regions. TCRdb re-derived calls from the multiplex PCR reads in MiXCR, one entry per CDR3 protein. The sample includes just over 600,000 distinct CDR3 sequences, around 17% of them seen just once. The time point was: newly diagnosed GD, antithyroid drugs for less than 3 months. Following extraction of RNA from PBMCs, that RNA was used to make the TCR library. The sample also formed part of further work on T cells in Graves' hyperthyroidism and ophthalmopathy.

The material sequenced was peripheral blood mononuclear cells (PBMCs), taken at new diagnosis, from a patient treated with antithyroid drugs. The source of these receptors is a woman aged 30 to 39 with Graves disease.

Comment on this clonotype: The junction and the germline gene differ at one end; a read error may be behind it. The chain is built from TRBV5-1 and TRBJ2-1; 7 bases match TRBD1. In germline, CDR1 is SGHRS, CDR2 YFSETQ. The CDR3 runs 17 residues. CDR3 sequence: CASSSGEILGQARRQFF. The DNA for the CDR3 is TGTGCCAGCAGCTCGGGCGAAATTCTAGGACAGGCCCGCCGTCAGTTCTTC.

This sequence joins TRBV7-9 and TRBJ1-2; no firm D call. This CDR3 is built from 14 residues. The germline V gene has CDR1 SEHNR and CDR2 FQNEAQ (reference sequence). Trimming took 5 bases from V and 7 from J, leaving 17 bases between them. The CDR3 reads CASSRERQSFGYTF. DNA of the CDR3: TGTGCCAGCAGCCGGGAAAGACAATCGTTTGGCTACACCTTC.

V is TRBV6-2 or TRBV6-3 and J is TRBJ1-5; D is ambiguous. V lost 2 bases to trimming and J lost 2 bases, with 10 bases between them. Germline lookup yields CDR1 MNHEY and CDR2 SVGEGT. The length of the CDR3 is 15 residues. The CDR3 sequence: CASSYGESGNQPQHF. For the CDR3, the DNA is TGTGCCAGCAGTTACGGGGAGTCGGGCAATCAGCCCCAGCATTTT.

Concerning this clonotype itself: Being one base from a much bigger clone, this may be a read error. The chain couples TRBV6-5 to TRBJ2-7, with D perhaps matching TRBD1 or TRBD2 (5 bases each). This CDR3 has 15 residues. Germline CDR1 and CDR2: MNHEY and SVGAGI. Deletions cut 2 bases from V and 3 bases from J, with 14 bases between. The CDR3 is CASSYLSGTVYEQYF. DNA for the CDR3: TGTGCCAGCAGTTACCTCTCCGGGACCGTCTACGAGCAGTACTTC.

Ten or more counts support this clonotype. This sequence joins TRBV10-3 and TRBJ2-7; TRBD1 aligns across 8 bases. The CDR3 contains 13 residues. CDR1 and CDR2 (germline): ENHRY, SYGVKD. V lost 5 bases to trimming and J lost 4 bases; unmatched junction nucleotides: 4. The CDR3 DNA is TGTGCCATCAGTCCGGGACAGGCATACGAGCAGTACTTC. Its protein product is CAISPGQAYEQYF.

The chain has TRBV3-1 and TRBJ2-7; D may be TRBD1 (9 bases). Between the trimmed V and J ends, which lost 0 bases and 2 bases, there was a span of 20 bases. The germline gives CDR1 LGHDT, CDR2 YNNKEL (reference sequence). The CDR3 consists of 18 residues. Here the CDR3 reads CASSQDRGGTGLPYEQYF. CDR3 sequence (DNA): TGTGCCAGCAGCCAAGATCGCGGGGGGACAGGGCTCCCCTACGAGCAGTACTTC.

Only a few counts were recorded for this clonotype. The chain couples TRBV5-1 to TRBJ1-1, with 7 bases matching TRBD1. The junction had 12 bases not matched to a gene; V was cut back by 4 bases and J by 3 bases. The CDR3 is 16 residues long. Germline V CDR1 and CDR2: SGHRS, YFSETQ. The CDR3 DNA follows: TGCGCCAGCAGCAGCGGGGACAGCGAGTGGGACACTGAAGCTTTCTTT. This sequence encodes CASSSGDSEWDTEAFF.

This clonotype was detected many times. V usage is TRBV9 and J usage is TRBJ1-6; D gene uncertain. Trimming removed 4 bases from V and 12 bases from J, with 17 bases in between. From germline, CDR1 is SGDLS and CDR2 YYNGEE. This CDR3 is built from 14 residues. CDR3 DNA: TGTGCCAGCAGCAGGTCCCGCAGCTGGGAACCCCTCCACTTT. It is translated as CASSRSRSWEPLHF.

V is TRBV20-1 and J is TRBJ2-7, with D possibly matching TRBD2 (6 bases). Trimming left V 2 bases short and J 0 bases short, with 11 bases between. Germline V lookup: CDR1 DFQATT, CDR2 SNEGSKA (reference sequence). The CDR3 covers 14 residues. In nucleotides, the CDR3 is TGCAGTGCTAGACGCGGGGCCTTCTCCTACGAGCAGTACTTC. Residues: CSARRGAFSYEQYF.

The genes are TRBV2 and TRBJ1-1; 7 bases are shared with TRBD1. The CDR3 contains 11 residues. Germline trimming cut 4 bases from V and 7 bases from J; bases unmatched to any gene: 0. Germline CDR1 reads SNHLY; CDR2 reads FYNNEI. CDR3 sequence (DNA): TGTGCCAGCAGTGGACAGGGTGAAGCTTTCTTT. Translating gives CASSGQGEAFF.

The rearrangement links TRBV7-9 to TRBJ1-1; D unresolved. Trimming cost V 4 bases and J 5 bases, with 11 bases left between them. The V gene's germline CDR1 is SEHNR and CDR2 FQNEAQ (reference sequence). This CDR3 has 13 residues. The CDR3 sequence is CASSSLSRTEAFF. Written as DNA, the CDR3 is TGTGCCAGCAGCTCACTCTCCAGAACTGAAGCTTTCTTT.

This clonotype was counted at least ten times. V and J are TRBV2 and TRBJ2-1, with no clear D. The CDR3 contains 15 residues. The V gene lost 8 bases and the J gene lost 0 bases, with 14 bases spanning the gap. The germline gives CDR1 SNHLY, CDR2 FYNNEI. The CDR3 nucleotides are TGTGCCAGCCGGTCAGACATAAGCTCCTACAATGAGCAGTTCTTC. This gives the protein CASRSDISSYNEQFF.

This clonotype was observed a few times. The CDR3 coding sequence is TGTGCCAGCAGCTTGATTGATACGGGGTACGAGCAGTACTTC. It translates to CASSLIDTGYEQYF. The chain couples TRBV7-8 to TRBJ2-7; TRBD2 might be the D (5 bases). Deletions cut 3 bases from V and 4 bases from J, with 13 bases between. Germline V lookup: CDR1 SGHVS, CDR2 FQNEAQ. This CDR3 region has 14 residues.

At least ten counts were recorded for this clonotype. A read error may produce the germline difference seen at one junction end. The chain has TRBV11-2 and TRBJ2-7; a weak D match, TRBD1 (5 bases). Germline V CDR1 and CDR2: SGHAT, FQNNGV. There are 15 residues in the CDR3. The CDR3 DNA is TGTGCCAGCGGCTTAGAGAGCAGGGTGTCCTACGAGCAGTACTTC. Translating gives CASGLESRVSYEQYF.

This clonotype was picked up many times. The V call is TRBV28, the J call TRBJ2-1; 7 nucleotides align to TRBD2. The germline V gene encodes CDR1 MDHEN and CDR2 SYDVKM. The CDR3 has 15 residues. Unmatched junction bases numbered 10, after V lost 3 bases and J lost 8 bases. The CDR3 DNA sequence: TGTGCCAGCAGTTTCTGGGGCGGGAGTACCGATGAGCAGTTCTTC. Residues: CASSFWGGSTDEQFF.

As to this clonotype: Just one base apart from a much larger clone, this may be a read error. The chain combines TRBV11-2 with TRBJ2-1; 10 bases are a match to TRBD2. There are 19 residues in the CDR3. Germline-derived CDR1 and CDR2 are SGHAT and FQNNGV. V lost 1 base and J lost 8; bases outside the gene matches: 17. The CDR3 region has the DNA TGTGCCAGCAGCTTAGGACTCGTCTTGAGGGCTAGCGGGAGATATGAGCAGTTCTTC. Residues: CASSLGLVLRASGRYEQFF. Full variable domain (missing parts from reference TRBV11-2 and TRBJ2-1): EAGVAQSPRYKIIEKRQSVAFWCNPISGHATLYWYQQILGQGPKLLIQFQNNGVVDDSQLPKDRFSAERLKGVDSTLKIQPAKLEDSAVYLCASSLGLVLRASGRYEQFFGPGTRLTVL.

Many counts were recorded for this clonotype. V is TRBV7-2 and J is TRBJ2-3; possibly TRBD2 for D (6 bases). The CDR3 totals 16 residues. Germline-derived CDR1 and CDR2 are SGHTA and FQGNSA. Deletions cut 3 bases from V and 4 bases from J, with 17 bases between. The CDR3, as DNA: TGTGCCAGCAGCTTGGTGGGGGGAGGCCCACCAGATACGCAGTATTTT. It codes for CASSLVGGGPPDTQYF.

This clonotype has ten or more counts. The chain uses TRBV7-9 and TRBJ1-1; D possibly corresponds to TRBD1 (5 bases). The V end lost 11 bases, the J end lost 4 bases, and 14 bases lay between the germline ends. CDR1 SEHNR and CDR2 FQNEAQ come from the germline V gene (reference sequence). This CDR3 contains 12 residues. Here the CDR3 DNA reads TGTGCCTCGAGAGGGGCACGCACTGAAGCTTTCTTT. It encodes CASRGARTEAFF.

In its sample, this clonotype was seen a few times. The chain has TRBV20-1 and TRBJ2-7; 9 nucleotides agree with TRBD2. Trimming took 4 bases from V and 7 from J; bases not matched to a gene: 8. CDR3 size: 13 residues. Looked up from germline, CDR1 is DFQATT and CDR2 is SNEGSKA (reference sequence). The CDR3 nucleotides are TGCAGTGCTACTAGCGGGGCCGGGGGGGAGCAGTACTTC. Its translation: CSATSGAGGEQYF.

On this clonotype: This may be a read error: a much more frequent sequence differs by one nucleotide. The J gene is TRBJ1-1, the V gene TRBV6-1, with 7 bases fitting TRBD1. This CDR3 comprises 14 residues. Germline values: CDR1 MNHNS, CDR2 SASEGT. The CDR3 loop reads CASSEAGGYTEALF. CDR3 bases: TGTGCCAGCAGTGAAGCAGGGGGCTACACTGAAGCTCTCTTT.

This rearrangement joins TRBV29-1 to TRBJ2-4; D unclear. Trimming stripped 3 bases from V and 1 base from J, with 10 bases between. The CDR3 contains 14 residues. In germline, CDR1 is SQVTM, CDR2 ANQGSEA. The chain's CDR3 is CSVDTGSAKNIQYF. CDR3 DNA sequence: TGCAGCGTTGACACGGGCAGCGCCAAAAACATTCAGTACTTC.